The 27 T cell receptor beta chains given below trace back to one sample, sequenced in a study of immune heterogeneity within non-small cell lung tumors. As template, the study used bulk tumor genomic DNA at approximately 640 ng per sample. Biopsies, several per primary tumor and spaced far apart, were collected during surgery. Curative surgery was performed on patients who had untreated, newly diagnosed non-small cell lung cancer. Amplification of TCR beta CDR3 was performed by multiplex PCR with 32 V and 13 J primers. TCRdb re-called the multiplex PCR reads through MiXCR, storing one row per CDR3 protein. The data show some 2,900 distinct CDR3 sequences, around two fifths seen once. The material sequenced was lung tumor tissue. Source of these receptors: a woman between 50 and 59 years old with non-small cell lung cancer.

The genes are TRBV18 and TRBJ2-5; D not certain. The CDR3 has 11 residues. Germline CDR1 and CDR2: KGHSH and LQKENI. V lost 8 bases to trimming and J lost 6 bases, with 10 bases between them. The CDR3 region is CASRREQTQYF. CDR3 DNA sequence: TGTGCCAGCCGCAGAGAGCAGACCCAGTACTTC.

The rearrangement joins TRBV27 to TRBJ2-7; D is unclear. Trimming took 8 bases from V and 3 from J, leaving 14 bases between them. The CDR3 has 13 residues. CDR1 is MNHEY and CDR2 is SMNVEV in the germline V gene (reference sequence). DNA of the CDR3: TGTGCCAGCCAACGATACAATAGCTACGAGCAGTACTTC. Translation: CASQRYNSYEQYF.

This clonotype is medium-sized by share. The chain combines TRBV6-1 with TRBJ1-2; D perhaps matches TRBD1 (5 bases). Trimming took off 10 bases at V and 3 bases at J, with 15 bases between the two ends. Germline loops: CDR1 MNHNS, CDR2 SASEGT. The CDR3 consists of 13 residues. CDR3 sequence: CATEGSLDYGYTF. CDR3 nucleotides: TGTGCCACCGAGGGGTCGTTGGACTATGGCTACACCTTC.

This clonotype qualifies as medium-sized. The chain couples TRBV2 to TRBJ2-1; weak D call: TRBD1 (6 bases). Germline lookup yields CDR1 SNHLY and CDR2 FYNNEI. The CDR3 has 14 amino acids. Deletions cut 6 bases from V and 6 bases from J, with 15 bases between. The CDR3 reads CASSRDISINEQFF. The DNA for the CDR3 is TGTGCCAGCAGCCGGGACATAAGTATCAATGAGCAGTTCTTC.

DNA for the CDR3: TGTGCCAGCAGTGAAGCAGGAAGGACCTTTGAAACCCAGTACTTC. Residues: CASSEAGRTFETQYF. The chain employs TRBV2 and TRBJ2-5, with D unclear. Trimming shortened V by 0 bases and J by 8 bases, and 16 bases separated the two germline ends. This CDR3 has 15 amino acids. Germline V lookup: CDR1 SNHLY, CDR2 FYNNEI.

V is TRBV12-3 or TRBV12-4 and J is TRBJ1-1; D not certain. With 5 bases removed from V and 5 bases from J, the gap between germline ends came to 9 bases. The CDR3 contains 12 residues. The CDR3 sequence is CASSTLWTEAFF. The CDR3, as DNA: TGTGCCAGCAGTACTCTATGGACTGAAGCTTTCTTT.

The chain employs TRBV11-2 and TRBJ2-7; 7 bases map to TRBD2. Germline trimming cut 0 bases from V and 2 bases from J; bases unmatched to any gene: 13. This CDR3 has 18 residues. Germline CDR1 reads SGHAT; CDR2 reads FQNNGV. CDR3 coding DNA: TGTGCCAGCAGCTTAGAACCCCCCCTGAGCGGGATCCCCTACGAGCAGTACTTC. It translates to CASSLEPPLSGIPYEQYF.

The chain combines TRBV4-1 with TRBJ1-6; the D is unclear. The CDR3 sequence is 14 residues long. CDR1 is MGHRA and CDR2 is YSYEKL in the germline V gene. V was clipped by 6 bases and J by 0 bases, with 6 bases between them. DNA of the CDR3: TGCGCCAGCAGTGAGTTCTCCTATAATTCACCCCTCCACTTT. It translates to CASSEFSYNSPLHF.

In its sample, this clonotype ranks as medium-sized. The V gene is TRBV20-1, the J gene TRBJ2-3, with 14 bases lining up with TRBD2. The CDR3 is 17 amino acids. The J segment lost 5 bases and the V segment lost 0 bases, leaving 7 bases of the junction unmatched. Per the germline V gene, CDR1 is DFQATT and CDR2 is SNEGSKA (reference sequence). CDR3 in DNA: TGCAGTGCTAGAGATTCGGGGACTAGCGGGGGAGAAGATACGCAGTATTTT. Encoded protein: CSARDSGTSGGEDTQYF.

The chain joins TRBV20-1 to TRBJ2-3; TRBD2 might be the D (5 bases). V was pared by 8 bases and J by 0 bases, with 12 bases between. Germline V gene data show CDR1 as DFQATT and CDR2 as SNEGSKA (reference sequence). This CDR3 has 13 amino acids. The chain's CDR3 is CSRADFSTDTQYF. The CDR3, as DNA: TGCAGTAGAGCGGATTTCAGCACAGATACGCAGTATTTT.

The genes are TRBV12-3 or TRBV12-4 and TRBJ2-7; a possible D gene is TRBD1 (5 bases). Trimming pared 5 bases from V and 4 bases from J, leaving 12 bases between. This CDR3 has 13 amino acids. CDR3 amino acids: CASSHQGLYEQYF. The CDR3 DNA sequence: TGTGCCAGCAGTCACCAGGGTTTGTACGAGCAGTACTTC.

This chain connects TRBV27 to TRBJ2-7; the D gene is possibly TRBD2 (7 bases). Germline V CDR1 and CDR2: MNHEY, SMNVEV (reference sequence). The CDR3 consists of 16 residues. Trimming took off 1 base at V and 4 bases at J, with 17 bases between the two ends. This CDR3 reads CASSLYPQGGLYEQYF. In DNA form, the CDR3 reads TGTGCCAGCAGTTTATACCCACAGGGAGGGCTTTACGAGCAGTACTTC.

This clonotype is medium-sized within its sample. The rearrangement uses TRBV12-3 or TRBV12-4 and TRBJ2-1, with 14 bases identical to TRBD2. The length of the CDR3 is 16 residues. Losses at the gene ends were 6 bases for V and 7 bases for J; bases not matched to a gene: 8. CDR3 residues: CASSNGLAGGRNEQFF. CDR3 coding DNA: TGTGCCAGCAGCAACGGACTAGCGGGGGGTAGGAATGAGCAGTTCTTC.

The chain uses TRBV7-9 and TRBJ2-2; TRBD1 might be the D (5 bases). Germline assignment: CDR1 SEHNR and CDR2 FQNEAQ (reference sequence). The V end was cut by 7 bases, the J end by 6 bases, with 15 bases between. This CDR3 is built from 14 residues. The CDR3 is CASMTVLQAGELFF. The CDR3 nucleotides are TGTGCCAGCATGACAGTCCTCCAGGCCGGGGAGCTGTTTTTT.

This clonotype qualifies as medium-sized. The chain links TRBV19 to TRBJ2-6; D is undetermined. V lost 7 bases and J 2 bases, leaving 12 bases between the germline ends. CDR1 and CDR2 (germline): LNHDA, SQIVND (reference sequence). The CDR3 runs 15 residues. The CDR3 loop reads CASNQHWTGANVLTF. CDR3 in DNA: TGTGCCAGTAACCAGCATTGGACTGGGGCCAACGTCCTGACTTTC.

This clonotype is labeled medium-sized. J is TRBJ2-7 and V is TRBV7-2; TRBD2 matches at 10 bases. The CDR3 extends over 14 amino acids. Germline CDR1 reads SGHTA; CDR2 reads FQGNSA. The trim removed 5 bases at V and 3 bases at J, leaving 4 bases unmatched. Here the CDR3 reads CASSLGLADYEQYF. Here the CDR3 DNA reads TGTGCCAGCAGCCTAGGACTAGCGGACTACGAGCAGTACTTC.

In its sample, this clonotype ranks as medium-sized (0.01 to 0.1%). CDR3 in amino acids: CASRREGGNEQFF. CDR3 in DNA: TGTGCCAGTAGAAGAGAGGGTGGGAATGAGCAGTTCTTC. The rearrangement joins TRBV19 to TRBJ2-1; D possibly corresponds to TRBD2 (5 bases). Germline V gene sequence: CDR1 LNHDA, CDR2 SQIVND (reference sequence). V dropped 6 bases and J dropped 7 bases, with 13 bases sitting between them. This CDR3 comprises 13 residues.

The chain is built from TRBV5-4 and TRBJ2-7; TRBD2 is a possible D gene (6 bases). The V gene lost 6 bases and the J gene lost 2 bases, with 15 bases spanning the gap. This CDR3 spans 14 amino acids. Germline assignment: CDR1 SGHNT and CDR2 YYREEE (reference sequence). The CDR3 nucleotides are TGTGCCAGCAATCCTCCGGGGGACGCCTACGAGCAGTACTTC. This sequence encodes CASNPPGDAYEQYF.

By share of the sample, this clonotype is large (0.1 to 1%). The V gene is TRBV4-1, the J gene TRBJ2-7; D is perhaps TRBD1 or TRBD2 (5 bases each). Germline V CDR1 and CDR2: MGHRA, YSYEKL. V shed 3 bases and J shed 2 bases, with 17 bases lying between them. This CDR3 has 16 amino acids. CDR3 sequence: CASSHLARGRTYEQYF. DNA for the CDR3: TGCGCCAGCAGCCACCTGGCGAGGGGCCGGACCTACGAGCAGTACTTC.

V usage is TRBV5-6 and J usage is TRBJ1-1; tentatively, D is TRBD1 (5 bases). Germline V gene lookup returns CDR1 SGHDT and CDR2 YYEEEE. There are 15 residues in the CDR3. V dropped 6 bases and J dropped 5 bases, with 20 bases sitting between them. In nucleotides, the CDR3 is TGTGCCAGCATCTCCGTGGGAGGGGCGAGAACTGAAGCTTTCTTT. Protein sequence: CASISVGGARTEAFF.

This sequence joins TRBV4-2 and TRBJ2-2; D possibly corresponds to TRBD1 (6 bases). Germline values: CDR1 LGHNA, CDR2 YNFKEQ. V was cut by 4 bases and J by 4 bases, with 7 bases left in between. This CDR3 has 13 amino acids. DNA for the CDR3: TGTGCCAGCAGCCGACAGGTCACCGGGGAGCTGTTTTTT. It translates to CASSRQVTGELFF.

Within the sample, this clonotype is medium-sized. The genes are TRBV11-2 and TRBJ1-6; D may be TRBD1 (5 bases). The germline V gene has CDR1 SGHAT and CDR2 FQNNGV. Trimming removed 0 bases at V and 9 bases at J, with 12 bases between. The CDR3 sequence is 15 residues long. CDR3 DNA sequence: TGTGCCAGCAGCTTAGAAGGGGAGCGAGGTTCACCCCTCCACTTT. As protein: CASSLEGERGSPLHF.

By sample share, this clonotype is medium-sized. This CDR3 is CASIPGGHSVKTQYF. The CDR3 bases are TGTGCCAGCATTCCTGGAGGTCATAGCGTGAAGACCCAGTACTTC. This chain connects TRBV6-1 to TRBJ2-5, with D maybe TRBD2 (5 bases). The V gene's germline CDR1 is MNHNS and CDR2 SASEGT. The CDR3 length is 15 residues. Trimming removed 7 bases from V and 6 bases from J, with 21 bases in between.

By share of the sample, this clonotype is medium-sized. The V gene is TRBV28, the J gene TRBJ1-4; D is uncertain. Germline V gene data show CDR1 as MDHEN and CDR2 as SYDVKM. This CDR3 region has 13 residues. V was clipped by 7 bases and J by 2 bases, with 8 bases between them. The CDR3 is CASNSPTNEKLFF. CDR3 nucleotides: TGTGCCAGCAACAGCCCCACTAATGAAAAACTGTTTTTT.

The chain combines TRBV3-1 with TRBJ1-1; D possibly corresponds to TRBD1 (6 bases). This CDR3 is built from 16 residues. The ends were cut back, 1 base at V and 0 bases at J, with 12 bases in the middle. Looked up from germline, CDR1 is LGHDT and CDR2 is YNNKEL (reference sequence). Written as DNA, the CDR3 is TGTGCCAGCAGCCAAGGACAGGCGTACATGAACACTGAAGCTTTCTTT. Amino acids: CASSQGQAYMNTEAFF.

The V and J genes are TRBV11-2 and TRBJ1-6; D uncertain. The CDR3 runs to 16 residues. V was cut by 5 bases and J by 7 bases, with 18 bases left in between. Germline V gene data show CDR1 as SGHAT and CDR2 as FQNNGV. The CDR3 spells CASSQRVIRGNSPLHF. The CDR3 nucleotides are TGTGCCAGCAGCCAAAGGGTGATCCGAGGGAATTCACCCCTCCACTTT.

With respect to this clonotype: A single base separates this from a much larger clone, so it may be a read error. The chain is built from TRBV19 and TRBJ2-5; D remains unclear. Per germline, CDR1 LNHDA and CDR2 SQIVND (reference sequence). The CDR3 sequence is 11 residues long. Trimming pared 6 bases from V and 8 bases from J, leaving 10 bases between. The CDR3, as DNA: TGTGCCAGTAGCCATGCGGATACCCAGTACTTC. Translated: CASSHADTQYF.